This is a list of T cell receptor beta chains from one sample in a study of radiotherapy plus CTLA-4 blockade in lung cancer. Method: immunoSEQ multiplex PCR; TCRdb's copy keeps in-frame clones and lacks some. This table has around 99,000 clones, around 90% appearing once. The input for sequencing was peripheral blood, taken from a patient treated with radiotherapy plus ipilimumab. All receptors derive from a human donor with non-small cell lung cancer that progressed on radiotherapy plus ipilimumab. The CDR3 runs from the conserved cysteine through the conserved F or W. A D gene is named only where the DNA matches it firmly. Only part of the rows carry a size: once, few, many, or a class if the clone is expanded.

clone size	V gene	D gene	J gene	CDR3 DNA	CDR3 protein
.	TRBV2	TRBD1	TRBJ2-5	TGTGCCAGCAGTATGACAGGGGTCGGGGAGACCCAGTACTTC	CASSMTGVGETQYF
.	TRBV6-5	TRBD2	TRBJ2-7	TGTGCCAGCAGCCAAGCGGGAGGGCCGGTATTTGAGCAGTACTTC	CASSQAGGPVFEQYF
.	TRBV28	.	TRBJ1-2	TGTGCCAGCAGTTTATACAAATTCTATGGCTACACCTTC	CASSLYKFYGYTF
.	TRBV6-5	.	TRBJ1-1	TGTGCCAGCAGCGCTCACAGGGTGTTCACTGAAGCTTTCTTT	CASSAHRVFTEAFF
.	TRBV9	.	TRBJ2-3	TGTGCCAGCAAAATCGGGGTGTCTAGCACAGATACGCAGTATTTT	CASKIGVSSTDTQYF
.	TRBV5-1	TRBD1	TRBJ2-1	TGCGCCAGCAGCTTAGGACAGGCTAGCTCCTACAATGAGCAGTTCTTC	CASSLGQASSYNEQFF
.	TRBV30	.	TRBJ1-4	TGTGCCTTGACCACAGGGTATAGGGCGTCGGGAAAACTGTTTTTT	CALTTGYRASGKLFF
.	TRBV5-1	.	TRBJ1-6	TGCGCCAGCAGCTTGTCGGGCCAGAACAATTCACCCCTCCACTTT	CASSLSGQNNSPLHF
.	TRBV5-1	.	TRBJ2-7	TGCGCCAGCAGCTGGGGGGATAGCACCTACGAGCAGTACTTC	CASSWGDSTYEQYF
once	TRBV4-1	.	TRBJ2-1	TGCGCCAGGGACTACCAAACAGAGCGGTTCTTC	CARDYQTERFF
.	TRBV11-2	.	TRBJ1-4	TGTGCCAGCAGCTCCTTCGGTGGTTTTGGAAAACTGTTTTTT	CASSSFGGFGKLFF
.	TRBV2	.	TRBJ2-5	TGTGCCAGCAGTTGGGGTGGCGGGGAGACCCAGTACTTC	CASSWGGGETQYF
.	TRBV5-1	TRBD2	TRBJ2-7	TGCGCCAGCAGCCCCCGGACTAGCGGGTCCCCCTACGAGCAGTACTTC	CASSPRTSGSPYEQYF
.	TRBV4-1	TRBD2	TRBJ2-4	TGCGCCAGCAGCCAGCGACTAGCGGATAAAAACATTCAGTACTTC	CASSQRLADKNIQYF
.	TRBV6-1	.	TRBJ2-7	TGTGCCAGCAGTACGGGACCGACGGTAGGTGAGCAGTACTTC	CASSTGPTVGEQYF
.	TRBV9	TRBD1	TRBJ1-1	TGTGCCAGCAGCGTCCTCCGGACAGGTGAAAAAGCTTTCTTT	CASSVLRTGEKAFF
.	TRBV15	.	TRBJ2-1	TGTGCCACCAGCAGACCCAAGGGGGGAGTGGTCTTC	CATSRPKGGVVF
.	TRBV5-1	TRBD2	TRBJ2-2	TGCGCCAGCAGCTGGACTAGCGGGCCCACCGGGGAGCTGTTTTTT	CASSWTSGPTGELFF
few	TRBV29-1	.	TRBJ2-7	TGCAGCGTTGCCCAGGGCCCGGGTGAGTACTTC	CSVAQGPGEYF
.	TRBV4-1	.	TRBJ2-3	TGCGCCAGCAGCCGGGACCCGGTCCCAGATACGCAGTATTTT	CASSRDPVPDTQYF
.	TRBV5-1	.	TRBJ2-3	TGCGCCAGCGGGATAGCGGTCCCCACAGATACGCAGTATTTT	CASGIAVPTDTQYF
.	TRBV30	TRBD2	TRBJ2-7	TGTGCCGGGGGGGGGAACTCCTACGAGCAGTACTTC	CAGGGNSYEQYF
.	TRBV19	.	TRBJ1-2	TGTGCCAGTAGCTACAGGGCCTCTTTTGGCTACACCTTC	CASSYRASFGYTF
.	TRBV5-8	.	TRBJ2-5	TGTGCCAGCAGCTTTCGGCCTCCCGCGGGGGAGACCCAGTACTTC	CASSFRPPAGETQYF
once	TRBV7-8	.	TRBJ1-4	TGTGCCAGCAGCTTACTGGGGGGAGTGAAAGAAAAACTGTTTTTT	CASSLLGGVKEKLFF
.	TRBV7-9	.	TRBJ2-7	TGTGCCAGCAGCTTAGTGGACGAGCAGTACTTC	CASSLVDEQYF
.	TRBV5-5	TRBD1	TRBJ2-7	TGTGCCAGCAGCCCGGTCCTCCGGGACAGGGTGGTGATGTACGAGCAGTACTTC	CASSPVLRDRVVMYEQYF
.	TRBV10-3	TRBD2	TRBJ2-7	TGTGCCATCAGGACTAGCGGGAGTGTCGGCGAGCAGTACTTC	CAIRTSGSVGEQYF
.	TRBV7-3	.	TRBJ2-5	TGTGCCAGCAGCTTAATCAGGGTGAAAAATCAAGAGACCCAGTACTTC	CASSLIRVKNQETQYF
.	TRBV5-4	TRBD1	TRBJ1-1	TGTGCCAGCAGCTTTAACCGGGACAGGGGTACTGAAGCTTTCTTT	CASSFNRDRGTEAFF
.	TRBV29-1	.	TRBJ1-2	TGCAGCGTTGAAAAGGCCTATGGCTACACCTTC	CSVEKAYGYTF
.	TRBV12-5	TRBD2	TRBJ2-7	TGTGCTAGTGGTTTGGCCCCCCCGGCGGGAGGGCACTACGAGCAGTACTTC	CASGLAPPAGGHYEQYF
.	TRBV29-1	TRBD2	TRBJ2-5	TGCAGCGTTACACTAGCGGGGACACAAGAGACCCAGTACTTC	CSVTLAGTQETQYF
.	TRBV27	TRBD1	TRBJ2-7	TGTGCCAGCAGTCCTAGACAGGGGGCGAGGGCGAGCTACGAGCAGTACTTC	CASSPRQGARASYEQYF
.	TRBV30	TRBD2	TRBJ2-5	TGTGCCTGGAGTGGGCTAGCGGGTGCCGGAGAGACCCAGTACTTC	CAWSGLAGAGETQYF
.	TRBV2	.	TRBJ2-2	TGTGCCAGCAGACAACAGAGAGGCACCGGGGAGCTGTTTTTT	CASRQQRGTGELFF
once	TRBV5-6	.	TRBJ2-7	TGTGCCAGCAGTCACAGGGATGCGGAGTACTTC	CASSHRDAEYF
.	TRBV15	.	TRBJ1-1	TGTGCCACCAGCAGAGACAGGGGTCGGACTGAAGCTTTCTTT	CATSRDRGRTEAFF
.	TRBV5-1	TRBD1	TRBJ2-2	TGCGCCAGCAGCTACCTTAAGGGGGCGGGCACCGGGGAGCTGTTTTTT	CASSYLKGAGTGELFF
.	TRBV27	.	TRBJ2-2	TGTGCCAGCGCAGTTACCAGATTCGGGGAGCTGTTTTTT	CASAVTRFGELFF
.	TRBV7-2	TRBD1	TRBJ1-5	TGTGCCAGCAGCACGACAGGGCGGGAACAGCCCCAGCATTTT	CASSTTGREQPQHF
.	TRBV12-5	TRBD1	TRBJ1-4	TGTGCTAGTGGTTTGGCAGGGACAGTGGGAAGGGAAAAACTGTTTTTT	CASGLAGTVGREKLFF
.	TRBV5-1	.	TRBJ1-2	TGCGCCAGCAGCATAACCGGGGCAACCTATGGCTACACCTTC	CASSITGATYGYTF
.	TRBV2	TRBD2	TRBJ2-7	TGTGCCAGCAGTGACTATCGGAGTAGCGGGACCTCATCCTACGAGCAGTACTTC	CASSDYRSSGTSSYEQYF
.	TRBV18	TRBD2	TRBJ2-5	TGTGCCAGCTCACCCCTAGCGGCACAAGAGACCCAGTACTTC	CASSPLAAQETQYF